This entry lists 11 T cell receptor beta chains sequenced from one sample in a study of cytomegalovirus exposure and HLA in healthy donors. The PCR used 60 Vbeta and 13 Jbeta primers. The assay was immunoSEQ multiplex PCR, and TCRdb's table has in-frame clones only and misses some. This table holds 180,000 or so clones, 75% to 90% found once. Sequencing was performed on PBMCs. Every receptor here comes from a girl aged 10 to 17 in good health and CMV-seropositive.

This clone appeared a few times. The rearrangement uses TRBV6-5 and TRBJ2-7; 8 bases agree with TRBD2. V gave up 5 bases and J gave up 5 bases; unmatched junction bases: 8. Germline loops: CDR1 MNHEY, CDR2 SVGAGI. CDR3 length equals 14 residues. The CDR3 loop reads CASSPGRGTHEQYF. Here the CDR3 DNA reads TGTGCCAGCAGTCCCGGGAGGGGGACCCACGAGCAGTACTTC.

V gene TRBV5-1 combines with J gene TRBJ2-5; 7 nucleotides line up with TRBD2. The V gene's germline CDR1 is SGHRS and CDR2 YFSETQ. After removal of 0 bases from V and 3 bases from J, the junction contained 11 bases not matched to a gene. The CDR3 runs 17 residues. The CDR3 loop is CASSLDLWSSGEETQYF. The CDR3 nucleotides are TGCGCCAGCAGCTTGGATCTGTGGTCTAGCGGCGAAGAGACCCAGTACTTC.

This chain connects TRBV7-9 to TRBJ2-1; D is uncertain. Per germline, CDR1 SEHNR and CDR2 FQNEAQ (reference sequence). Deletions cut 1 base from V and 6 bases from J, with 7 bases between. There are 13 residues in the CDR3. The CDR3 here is CASSLVRPNEQFF. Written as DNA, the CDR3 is TGTGCCAGCAGCTTAGTGCGGCCCAATGAGCAGTTCTTC. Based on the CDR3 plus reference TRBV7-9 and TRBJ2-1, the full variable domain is DTGVSQNPRHKITKRGQNVTFRCDPISEHNRLYWYRQTLGQGPEFLTYFQNEAQLEKSRLLSDRFSAERPKGSFSTLEIQRTEQGDSAMYLCASSLVRPNEQFFGPGTRLTVL.

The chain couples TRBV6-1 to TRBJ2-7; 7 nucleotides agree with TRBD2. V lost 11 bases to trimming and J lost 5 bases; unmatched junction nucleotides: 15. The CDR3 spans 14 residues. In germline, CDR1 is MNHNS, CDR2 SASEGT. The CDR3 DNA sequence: TGTGCCGCCCGAAAACGGGAGGAAGTAAACGAGCAGTACTTC. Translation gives CAARKREEVNEQYF.

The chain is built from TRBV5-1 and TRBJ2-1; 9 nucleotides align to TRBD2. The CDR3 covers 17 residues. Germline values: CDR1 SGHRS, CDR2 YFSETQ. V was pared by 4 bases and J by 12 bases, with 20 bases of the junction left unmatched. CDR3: CASSPTPGDSGRGWQFF. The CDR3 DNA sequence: TGCGCCAGCAGCCCTACCCCGGGCGATAGCGGGAGAGGGTGGCAGTTCTTC.

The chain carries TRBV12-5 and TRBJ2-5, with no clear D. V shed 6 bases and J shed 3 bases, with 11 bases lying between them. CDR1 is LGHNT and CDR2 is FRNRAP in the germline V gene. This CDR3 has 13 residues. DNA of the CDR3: TGTGCTAGTGGCCAAAACAGTAAAGAGACCCAGTACTTC. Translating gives CASGQNSKETQYF.

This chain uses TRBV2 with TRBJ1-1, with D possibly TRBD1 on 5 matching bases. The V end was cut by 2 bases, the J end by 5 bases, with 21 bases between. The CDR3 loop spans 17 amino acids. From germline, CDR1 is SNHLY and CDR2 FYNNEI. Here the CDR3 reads CASSERGGFLRDTEAFF. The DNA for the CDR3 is TGTGCCAGCAGTGAAAGGGGCGGCTTTCTTAGGGATACTGAAGCTTTCTTT.

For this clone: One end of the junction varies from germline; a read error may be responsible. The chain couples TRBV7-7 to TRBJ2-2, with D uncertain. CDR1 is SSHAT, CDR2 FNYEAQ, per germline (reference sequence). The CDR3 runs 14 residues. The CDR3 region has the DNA TGTGCTAGCAGCTCCCTCCTAGACACCGGGGAGCTGTTTTTT. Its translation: CASSSLLDTGELFF.

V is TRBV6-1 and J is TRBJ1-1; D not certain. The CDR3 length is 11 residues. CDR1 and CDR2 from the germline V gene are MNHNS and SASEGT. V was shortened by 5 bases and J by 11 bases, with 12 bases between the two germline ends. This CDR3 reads CASSQYYSAFF. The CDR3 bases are TGTGCCAGCAGTCAATATTATAGCGCTTTCTTT.

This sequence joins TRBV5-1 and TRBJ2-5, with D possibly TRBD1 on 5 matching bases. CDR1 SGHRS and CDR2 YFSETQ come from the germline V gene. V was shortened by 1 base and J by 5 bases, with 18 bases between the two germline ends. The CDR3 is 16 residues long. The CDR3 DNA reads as TGCGCCAGCAGCTTGTTCGCAGGGATGAGAAGCGAGACCCAGTACTTC. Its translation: CASSLFAGMRSETQYF.

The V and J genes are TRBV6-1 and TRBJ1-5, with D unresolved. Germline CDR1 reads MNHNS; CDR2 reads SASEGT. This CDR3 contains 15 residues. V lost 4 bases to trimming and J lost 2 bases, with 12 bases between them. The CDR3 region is CASSVENSRNQPQHF. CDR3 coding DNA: TGTGCCAGCAGTGTTGAGAACAGCCGCAATCAGCCCCAGCATTTT.